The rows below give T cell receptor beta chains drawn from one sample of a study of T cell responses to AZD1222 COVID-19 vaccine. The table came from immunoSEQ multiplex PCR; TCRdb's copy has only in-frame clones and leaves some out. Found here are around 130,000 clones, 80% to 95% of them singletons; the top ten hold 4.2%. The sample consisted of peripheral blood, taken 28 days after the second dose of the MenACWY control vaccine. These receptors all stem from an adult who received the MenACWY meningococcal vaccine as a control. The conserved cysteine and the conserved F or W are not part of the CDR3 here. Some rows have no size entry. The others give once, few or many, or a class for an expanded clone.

cdr3_aa: ASNSRVLGRLEQY
clone_size: NA
cdr3_length: 13
j_call: TRBJ2-7
v_call: TRBV27

cdr3_aa: SVGAGTVGYEQY
clone_size: NA
cdr3_length: 12
j_call: TRBJ2-7
v_call: TRBV29-1

cdr3_aa: ASSRSSGSGNEQF
clone_size: NA
cdr3_length: 13
j_call: TRBJ2-1
v_call: TRBV7-9

cdr3_aa: ASSQDLWAVGYT
clone_size: NA
cdr3_length: 12
j_call: TRBJ1-2
v_call: TRBV3-1/TRBV3-2

cdr3_aa: ASSLVAGGPETQY
clone_size: NA
cdr3_length: 13
j_call: TRBJ2-5
v_call: TRBV5-6

cdr3_aa: ASMGLGYT
clone_size: once
cdr3_length: 8
j_call: TRBJ1-2
v_call: TRBV19

cdr3_aa: ASIGTANTGELF
clone_size: NA
cdr3_length: 12
j_call: TRBJ2-2
v_call: TRBV25-1

cdr3_aa: ASSARQGVELF
clone_size: NA
cdr3_length: 11
j_call: TRBJ1-4
v_call: TRBV7-2

cdr3_aa: ASSQGQEYGYT
clone_size: NA
cdr3_length: 11
j_call: TRBJ1-2
v_call: TRBV5-1

cdr3_aa: ASSTGTGANYGYT
clone_size: NA
cdr3_length: 13
j_call: TRBJ1-2
v_call: TRBV5-1

cdr3_aa: ASSERQGLIDEQF
clone_size: once
cdr3_length: 13
j_call: TRBJ2-1
v_call: TRBV6-1

cdr3_aa: ASSSGLAGFPETQY
clone_size: NA
cdr3_length: 14
j_call: TRBJ2-5
v_call: TRBV11-2

cdr3_aa: ASSLELGNYEQY
clone_size: NA
cdr3_length: 12
j_call: TRBJ2-7
v_call: TRBV5-6

cdr3_aa: ASSERLAGISYNEQF
clone_size: NA
cdr3_length: 15
j_call: TRBJ2-1
v_call: TRBV19

cdr3_aa: ASSSQTGGAGEAF
clone_size: few
cdr3_length: 13
j_call: TRBJ1-1
v_call: TRBV5-1

cdr3_aa: ASSSRDLNYGYT
clone_size: NA
cdr3_length: 12
j_call: TRBJ1-2
v_call: TRBV7-8

cdr3_aa: ASSTRTGLGYT
clone_size: NA
cdr3_length: 11
j_call: TRBJ1-2
v_call: TRBV19